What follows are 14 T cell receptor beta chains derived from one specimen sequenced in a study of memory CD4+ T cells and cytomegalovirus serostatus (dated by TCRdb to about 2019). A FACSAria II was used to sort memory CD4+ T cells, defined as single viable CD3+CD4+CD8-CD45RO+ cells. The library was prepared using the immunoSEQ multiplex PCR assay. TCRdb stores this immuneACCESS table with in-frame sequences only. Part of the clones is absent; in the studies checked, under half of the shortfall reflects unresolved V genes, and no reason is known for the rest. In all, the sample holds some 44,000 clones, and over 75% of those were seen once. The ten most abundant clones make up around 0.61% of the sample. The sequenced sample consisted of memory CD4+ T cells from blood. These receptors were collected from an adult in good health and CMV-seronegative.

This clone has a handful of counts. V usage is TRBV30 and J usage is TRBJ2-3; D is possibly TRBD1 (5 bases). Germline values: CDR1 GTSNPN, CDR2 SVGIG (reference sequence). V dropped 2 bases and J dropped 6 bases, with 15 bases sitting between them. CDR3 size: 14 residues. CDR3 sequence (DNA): TGTGCCTGGAGTCATTCCTGGACACTGGATACGCAGTATTTT. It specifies CAWSHSWTLDTQYF. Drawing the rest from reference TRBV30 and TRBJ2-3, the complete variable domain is SQTIHQWPATLVQPVGSPLSLECTVEGTSNPNLYWYRQAAGRGLQLLFYSVGIGQISSEVPQNLSASRPQDRQFILSSKKLLLSDSGFYLCAWSHSWTLDTQYFGPGTRLTVL.

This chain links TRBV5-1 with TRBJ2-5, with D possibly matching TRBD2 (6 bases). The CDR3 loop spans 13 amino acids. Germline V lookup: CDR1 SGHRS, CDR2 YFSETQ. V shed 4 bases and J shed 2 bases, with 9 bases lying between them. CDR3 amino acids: CASSPGAQETQYF. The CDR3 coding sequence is TGCGCCAGCAGCCCGGGAGCTCAAGAGACCCAGTACTTC.

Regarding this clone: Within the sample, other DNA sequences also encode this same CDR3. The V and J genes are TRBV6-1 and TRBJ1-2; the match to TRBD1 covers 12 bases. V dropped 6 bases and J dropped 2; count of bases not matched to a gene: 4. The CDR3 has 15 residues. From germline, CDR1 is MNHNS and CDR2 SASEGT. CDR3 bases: TGTGCCAGCAGGGGACAGGGGGCAGGCAACTATGGCTACACCTTC. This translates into CASRGQGAGNYGYTF.

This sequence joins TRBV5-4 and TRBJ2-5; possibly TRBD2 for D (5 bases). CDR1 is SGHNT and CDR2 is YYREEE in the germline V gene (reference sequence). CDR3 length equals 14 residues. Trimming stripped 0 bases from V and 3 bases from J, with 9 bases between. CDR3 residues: CASSLGTAKETQYF. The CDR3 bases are TGTGCCAGCAGCTTGGGGACTGCAAAAGAGACCCAGTACTTC.

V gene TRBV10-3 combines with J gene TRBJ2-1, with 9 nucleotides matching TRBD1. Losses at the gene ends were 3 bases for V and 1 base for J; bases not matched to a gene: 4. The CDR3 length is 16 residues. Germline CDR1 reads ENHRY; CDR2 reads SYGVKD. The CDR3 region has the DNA TGTGCCATCAGTGACTGGGGACAGGGATCCTACAATGAGCAGTTCTTC. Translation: CAISDWGQGSYNEQFF.

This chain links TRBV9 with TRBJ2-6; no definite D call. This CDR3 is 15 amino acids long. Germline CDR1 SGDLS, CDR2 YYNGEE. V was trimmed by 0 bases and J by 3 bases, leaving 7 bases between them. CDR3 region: CASSVGAFGANVLTF. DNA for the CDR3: TGTGCCAGCAGCGTAGGAGCGTTTGGGGCCAACGTCCTGACTTTC.

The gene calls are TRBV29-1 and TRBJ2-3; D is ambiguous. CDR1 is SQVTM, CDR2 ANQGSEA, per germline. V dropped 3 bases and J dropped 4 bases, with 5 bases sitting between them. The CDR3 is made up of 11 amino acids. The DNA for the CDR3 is TGCAGCGTTGAGTCTGCAGATACGCAGTATTTT. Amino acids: CSVESADTQYF.

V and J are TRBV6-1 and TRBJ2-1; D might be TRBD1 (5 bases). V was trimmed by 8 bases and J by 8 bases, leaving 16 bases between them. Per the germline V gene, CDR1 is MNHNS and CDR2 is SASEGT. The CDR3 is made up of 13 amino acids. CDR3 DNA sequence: TGTGCCAGCTCCCAGGGCTCGTGGGATGAGCAGTTCTTC. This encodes CASSQGSWDEQFF.

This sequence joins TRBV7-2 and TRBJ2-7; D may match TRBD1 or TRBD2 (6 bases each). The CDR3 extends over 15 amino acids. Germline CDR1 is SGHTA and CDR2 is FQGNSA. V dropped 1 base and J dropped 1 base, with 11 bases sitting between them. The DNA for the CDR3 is TGTGCCAGCAGCTTAGTTTGGGGGGCGTCCTACGAGCAGTACTTC. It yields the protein CASSLVWGASYEQYF.

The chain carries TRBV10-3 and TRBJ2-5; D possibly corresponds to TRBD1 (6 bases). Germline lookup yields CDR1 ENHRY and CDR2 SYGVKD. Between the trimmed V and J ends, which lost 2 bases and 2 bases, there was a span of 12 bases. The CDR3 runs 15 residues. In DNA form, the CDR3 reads TGTGCCATCAGTGAGGGGACACGGACGCAAGAGACCCAGTACTTC. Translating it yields CAISEGTRTQETQYF.

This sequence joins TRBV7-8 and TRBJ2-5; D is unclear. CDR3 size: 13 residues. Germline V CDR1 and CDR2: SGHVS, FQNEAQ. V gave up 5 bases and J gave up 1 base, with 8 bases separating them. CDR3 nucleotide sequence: TGTGCCAGCAGCCTGAGCACCCAAGAGACCCAGTACTTC. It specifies CASSLSTQETQYF.

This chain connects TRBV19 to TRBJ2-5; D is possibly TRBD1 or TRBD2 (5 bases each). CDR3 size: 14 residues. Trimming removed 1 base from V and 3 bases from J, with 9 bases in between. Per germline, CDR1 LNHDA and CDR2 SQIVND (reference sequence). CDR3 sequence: CASSIGGDEETQYF. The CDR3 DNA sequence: TGTGCCAGTAGTATAGGAGGGGACGAAGAGACCCAGTACTTC.

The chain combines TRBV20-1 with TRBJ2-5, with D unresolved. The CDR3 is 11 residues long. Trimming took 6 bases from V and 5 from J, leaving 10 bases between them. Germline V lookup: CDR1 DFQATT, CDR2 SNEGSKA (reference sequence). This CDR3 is CSAVGGETQYF. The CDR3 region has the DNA TGCAGTGCGGTGGGTGGGGAGACCCAGTACTTC.

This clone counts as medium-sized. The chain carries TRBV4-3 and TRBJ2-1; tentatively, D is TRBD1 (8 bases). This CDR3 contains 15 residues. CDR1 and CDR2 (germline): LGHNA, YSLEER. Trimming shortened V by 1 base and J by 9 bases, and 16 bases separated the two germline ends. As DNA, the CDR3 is TGCGCCAGCAGCCAAGTCCGAACAGGGGGGGTTGAGCAGTTCTTC. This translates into CASSQVRTGGVEQFF.